Listed below are T cell receptor beta chains from one sample, sequenced in a study of cytomegalovirus exposure and HLA in healthy donors. TCRdb keeps only in-frame clones here, not all; method: immunoSEQ multiplex PCR. Of about 180,000 clones in the sample, less than 80% are singletons; the top ten hold under 0.9%. The sequencing input was PBMCs. The receptors stem from a woman between 40 and 55 years old in good health and CMV-seronegative. Each CDR3 is given with its conserved first and last residue. D genes are given only for firm matches. A row's size may be missing; if present it is once, few, many or a size class.

D gene	V gene	J gene	clone size	CDR3 protein	CDR3 DNA
.	TRBV5-1	TRBJ2-1	.	CASSLTVNEQFF	TGCGCCAGCAGCTTGACGGTAAATGAGCAGTTCTTC
TRBD1	TRBV5-1	TRBJ1-1	.	CASSRETGWMNTEAFF	TGCGCCAGCAGCAGAGAGACAGGGTGGATGAACACTGAAGCTTTCTTT
.	TRBV5-8	TRBJ1-5	few	CASTGAIGNQPQHF	TGTGCCAGCACAGGGGCTATTGGGAATCAGCCCCAGCATTTT
TRBD2	TRBV7-9	TRBJ2-2	.	CASSPPGLAPSGELFF	TGTGCCAGCAGCCCCCCGGGACTAGCGCCCTCCGGGGAGCTGTTTTTT
.	TRBV5-6	TRBJ2-2	few	CASSFRAPNTGELFF	TGTGCCAGCAGCTTCAGGGCCCCGAACACCGGGGAGCTGTTTTTT
.	TRBV7-3	TRBJ2-2	.	CASSPGSGELFF	TGTGCCAGCAGCCCGGGATCCGGGGAGCTGTTTTTT
.	TRBV18	TRBJ2-5	.	CASSPLPPGGRGRETQYF	TGTGCCAGCTCACCACTCCCCCCCGGTGGCAGGGGACGAGAGACCCAGTACTTC
TRBD2	TRBV5-1	TRBJ2-3	.	CASNLYTGGNTDTQYF	TGCGCCAGCAACTTGTATACGGGAGGGAACACAGATACGCAGTATTTT
.	TRBV2	TRBJ1-5	few	CASSEEWDTKNQPQHF	TGTGCCAGCAGTGAAGAGTGGGACACTAAAAATCAGCCCCAGCATTTT
.	TRBV27	TRBJ1-5	.	CASSLMAEQPQHF	TGTGCCAGCAGTTTAATGGCGGAACAGCCCCAGCATTTT
TRBD2	TRBV11-3	TRBJ2-5	.	CASSLPSGFQETQYF	TGTGCCAGCAGCTTACCTAGCGGGTTCCAAGAGACCCAGTACTTC
TRBD2	TRBV9	TRBJ2-3	once	CASSVTSGSTDTQYF	TGTGCCAGCAGCGTGACTAGCGGGTCAACAGATACGCAGTATTTT
.	TRBV25-1	TRBJ2-7	.	CASSEAGTYEQYF	TGTGCCAGCAGTGAGGCCGGGACCTACGAGCAGTACTTC
.	TRBV7-3	TRBJ2-7	.	CASSLTASREQYF	TGTGCCAGCAGCTTAACAGCTAGCCGCGAGCAGTACTTC
.	TRBV29-1	TRBJ2-2	.	CSAQNTGELFF	TGCAGCGCCCAGAACACCGGGGAGCTGTTTTTT
TRBD1	TRBV7-3	TRBJ1-2	.	CASSRTGGDYGYTF	TGTGCCAGCAGCCGGACAGGGGGAGACTATGGCTACACCTTC
.	TRBV2	TRBJ2-4	.	CASRLGLAKNIQYF	TGTGCCAGCAGACTAGGGCTAGCCAAAAACATTCAGTACTTC
.	TRBV5-4	TRBJ2-6	.	CASSHSARVRGANVLTF	TGTGCCAGCAGTCATTCAGCTCGGGTACGCGGGGCCAACGTCCTGACTTTC
.	TRBV6-5	TRBJ1-1	.	CASSYAGVTEAFF	TGTGCCAGCAGTTACGCGGGAGTCACTGAAGCTTTCTTT
.	TRBV7-9	TRBJ2-3	.	CASSLSHSLDRLSTDTQYF	TGTGCCAGCAGCTTATCCCATAGCTTAGACAGGTTAAGCACAGATACGCAGTATTTT
TRBD1	TRBV29-1	TRBJ2-7	.	CSVEDPGQGAPYEQYF	TGCAGCGTTGAAGACCCGGGACAGGGGGCTCCGTACGAGCAGTACTTC
.	TRBV10-1	TRBJ2-7	few	CASSPDSSYEQYF	TGCGCCAGCAGTCCGGACAGCTCCTACGAGCAGTACTTC
TRBD1	TRBV7-7	TRBJ2-5	.	CASSQPGQVGQETQYF	TGTGCTAGCAGCCAGCCCGGACAGGTTGGGCAAGAGACCCAGTACTTC
.	TRBV5-1	TRBJ2-5	.	CASSLAAGGETQYF	TGCGCCAGCAGCTTGGCGGCAGGAGGGGAGACCCAGTACTTC
.	TRBV7-9	TRBJ2-3	.	CASSLDGVGTDTQYF	TGTGCCAGCAGCTTAGACGGGGTTGGCACAGATACGCAGTATTTT
.	TRBV7-6	TRBJ1-5	.	CASSAWLGSGQPQHF	TGTGCCAGCAGCGCATGGCTGGGTTCAGGGCAGCCCCAGCATTTT
.	TRBV10-3	TRBJ2-5	.	CAISPGTRETQYF	TGTGCCATCAGCCCCGGGACTCGAGAGACCCAGTACTTC
.	TRBV25-1	TRBJ1-3	.	CASSEERTGNTIYF	TGTGCCAGCAGTGAGGAGAGAACTGGAAACACCATATATTTT
.	TRBV5-1	TRBJ1-2	.	CASSFTTDYGYTF	TGCGCCAGCAGCTTTACGACAGATTATGGCTACACCTTC
.	TRBV5-1	TRBJ1-4	.	CASSLAIANEKLFF	TGCGCCAGCAGCTTGGCCATAGCTAATGAAAAACTGTTTTTT
TRBD1	TRBV7-8	TRBJ1-1	.	CASSRDSLNTEAFF	TGTGCCAGCAGCCGGGACAGCTTGAACACTGAAGCTTTCTTT
.	TRBV7-9	TRBJ2-7	.	CASTRGQQAYEQYF	TGTGCCAGCACCCGAGGACAGCAAGCCTACGAGCAGTACTTC
.	TRBV19	TRBJ1-2	.	CASTLTGHSGYTF	TGTGCCAGTACCCTAACCGGACACAGTGGCTACACCTTC
TRBD2	TRBV4-3	TRBJ2-1	.	CASSQDLEREGRGGEQFF	TGCGCCAGCAGCCAAGATCTTGAACGGGAGGGCCGGGGGGGCGAGCAGTTCTTC
.	TRBV7-8	TRBJ2-7	.	CASSVFAGDKNEQYF	TGTGCCAGCAGCGTTTTCGCCGGGGACAAGAACGAGCAGTACTTC
TRBD2	TRBV11-1	TRBJ2-7	once	CASSLTSGSLNEQYF	TGTGCCAGCAGCTTAACTAGCGGGAGTCTCAACGAGCAGTACTTC
.	TRBV5-1	TRBJ2-3	.	CASSLVGPRSTDTQYF	TGCGCCAGCAGCTTAGTGGGGCCTCGGAGCACAGATACGCAGTATTTT
TRBD1	TRBV2	TRBJ2-7	.	CASSETGTGGLEQYF	TGTGCCAGCAGTGAAACCGGGACAGGGGGCCTCGAGCAGTACTTC
.	TRBV19	TRBJ2-1	.	CASRAGLSQNNEQFF	TGTGCCAGTAGGGCCGGACTCTCCCAGAACAATGAGCAGTTCTTC